This TCR beta chain comes out of a study of blood T cell repertoires in COVID-19. Study-wide background: Nucleic acid was either cDNA or gDNA, and it came from T cells, B-cell-depleted T cells, or PBMCs.

Assay: immunoSEQ multiplex PCR; the TCRdb copy retains only in-frame clones and omits some. The data hold some 100,000 clones, with roughly 85% observed a single time. Residents of around 24 US areas, aged roughly 18 to 89 years, made up the participants. Participants reported their clinical history, and cohort assignment relied on those reports. CDR3 length: 15 amino acids. V was clipped by 3 bases and J by 7 bases, with 22 bases between them. Germline-derived CDR1 and CDR2 are SQVTM and ANQGSEA. The sample comprised PBMCs or T cells enriched from blood (not recorded which). V usage is TRBV29-1 and J usage is TRBJ2-7; perhaps TRBD2 as D (6 bases). This receptor was taken from a woman aged 45-60 years who had recovered from COVID-19. The CDR3 region is CSVDAPAGRGREQYF. The CDR3 DNA reads TGCAGCGTTGACGCTCCCGCGGGGCGGGGTAGAGAGCAGTACTTC.